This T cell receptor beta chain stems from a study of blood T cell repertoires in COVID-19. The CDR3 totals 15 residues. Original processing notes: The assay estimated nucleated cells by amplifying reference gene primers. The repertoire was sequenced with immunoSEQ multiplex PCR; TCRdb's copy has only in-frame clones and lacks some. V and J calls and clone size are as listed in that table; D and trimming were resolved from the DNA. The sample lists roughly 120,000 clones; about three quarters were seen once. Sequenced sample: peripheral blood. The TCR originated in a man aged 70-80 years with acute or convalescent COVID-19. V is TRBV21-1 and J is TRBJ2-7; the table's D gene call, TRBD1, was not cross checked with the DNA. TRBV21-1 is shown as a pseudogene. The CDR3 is CASSQHDTNSYEQYF. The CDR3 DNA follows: TGTGCCAGCAGCCAGCATGACACCAACTCCTACGAGCAGTACTTC.